Shown below are 25 T cell receptor beta chains from a single sample sequenced in a study of siplizumab effects on memory and regulatory T cells. Clones were read by immunoSEQ multiplex PCR, and TCRdb kept only the in-frame ones, dropping some. The sample includes fewer than 80,000 clones, about 92% of them seen just once. Sequencing used CD8+ T cells sorted from blood. The source is a human donor in good health.

The chain recombines TRBV9 with TRBJ2-1, with TRBD1 matching over 7 bases. In germline, CDR1 is SGDLS, CDR2 YYNGEE. The trim removed 4 bases at V and 12 bases at J, leaving 13 bases unmatched. The CDR3 consists of 14 residues. The CDR3 bases are TGTGCCAGCAGCATGATGGATGGGGGACAGAGGCAGTTCTTC. Residues: CASSMMDGGQRQFF.

The chain has TRBV27 and TRBJ1-1; no firm D call. The CDR3 totals 16 residues. Germline values: CDR1 MNHEY, CDR2 SMNVEV (reference sequence). Trimming left V 2 bases short and J 0 bases short, with 13 bases between. The CDR3 DNA is TGTGCCAGCAGTTTAAGTGACACCTACTTGAACACTGAAGCTTTCTTT. Residues: CASSLSDTYLNTEAFF.

This clone is large within its sample. The J gene is TRBJ2-5, the V gene TRBV7-2; D perhaps matches TRBD2 (6 bases). The germline V gene encodes CDR1 SGHTA and CDR2 FQGNSA. V lost 5 bases and J 2 bases, leaving 12 bases between the germline ends. The CDR3 is 14 amino acids. The CDR3 spells CASSLGTLQETQYF. The CDR3 nucleotides are TGTGCCAGCAGCCTAGGGACTCTTCAAGAGACCCAGTACTTC.

DNA for the CDR3: TGTGCCAGCAGTTACTCGAGGGACAGCCACAATGAGCAGTTCTTC. Its protein is CASSYSRDSHNEQFF. The V and J genes are TRBV6-5 and TRBJ2-1, with 7 bases matching TRBD1. The V and J ends lost 0 bases and 5 bases, in that order; junction bases with no gene match: 4. CDR1 is MNHEY, CDR2 SVGAGI, per germline. This CDR3 spans 15 amino acids.

V is TRBV12-5 and J is TRBJ2-1, with 7 bases lining up with TRBD1. Germline CDR1 is LGHNT and CDR2 is FRNRAP. The CDR3 contains 13 residues. Germline trimming cut 5 bases from V and 4 bases from J; bases unmatched to any gene: 2. The chain's CDR3 is CASGEGQYNEQFF. The CDR3 coding sequence is TGTGCTAGTGGTGAGGGACAGTACAATGAGCAGTTCTTC.

This rearrangement joins TRBV7-2 to TRBJ2-7, with 12 bases fitting TRBD2. The ends lost 5 bases at V and 4 bases at J; junction bases unmatched: 6. This CDR3 has 15 residues. Germline-derived CDR1 and CDR2 are SGHTA and FQGNSA. Here the CDR3 DNA reads TGTGCCAGCAGCCAGACGGGACTAGCGGGTTACGAGCAGTACTTC. The encoded protein is CASSQTGLAGYEQYF.

V gene TRBV11-1 combines with J gene TRBJ1-1; no definite D call. Germline-derived CDR1 and CDR2 are SGHAT and FQDESV (reference sequence). The V gene lost 2 bases and the J gene lost 5 bases, with 12 bases spanning the gap. The CDR3 length is 14 residues. CDR3 sequence reads: CASSLREGVTEAFF. CDR3 in DNA: TGTGCCAGCAGCTTAAGGGAGGGAGTAACTGAAGCTTTCTTT.

The chain joins TRBV9 to TRBJ1-6; possibly TRBD1 for D (5 bases). Trimming left V 4 bases short and J 10 bases short, with 21 bases between. The CDR3 is 16 residues long. The germline V gene has CDR1 SGDLS and CDR2 YYNGEE. CDR3 DNA: TGTGCCAGCAGCCCCAGTTTTGGGGGGTTAGGCTCACCCCTCCACTTT. This sequence encodes CASSPSFGGLGSPLHF. Full variable domain (rest looked up from reference TRBV9 and TRBJ1-6): DSGVTQTPKHLITATGQRVTLRCSPRSGDLSVYWYQQSLDQGLQFLIQYYNGEERAKGNILERFSAQQFPDLHSELNLSSLELGDSALYFCASSPSFGGLGSPLHFGNGTRLTVT.

The chain couples TRBV12-5 to TRBJ2-4; 9 bases agree with TRBD1. This CDR3 comprises 14 residues. Germline lookup yields CDR1 LGHNT and CDR2 FRNRAP. The ends lost 5 bases at V and 8 bases at J; junction bases unmatched: 7. CDR3 coding DNA: TGTGCTAGTGGTCTCGGGACAGGGAGGGACATTCAGTACTTC. This encodes CASGLGTGRDIQYF. The full variable domain, rest sourced from reference TRBV12-5 and TRBJ2-4, is DARVTQTPRHKVTEMGQEVTMRCQPILGHNTVFWYRQTMMQGLELLAYFRNRAPLDDSGMPKDRFSAEMPDATLATLKIQPSEPRDSAVYFCASGLGTGRDIQYFGAGTRLSVL.

This clone was observed once. The chain couples TRBV6-5 to TRBJ2-5; 9 nucleotides match TRBD2. J was trimmed by 2 bases and V by 0 bases; bases with no gene match: 1. Germline loops: CDR1 MNHEY, CDR2 SVGAGI. This CDR3 region has 15 residues. CDR3 bases: TGTGCCAGCAGTTACTCGACTAGCGGTCAAGAGACCCAGTACTTC. Protein product: CASSYSTSGQETQYF.

V is TRBV9 and J is TRBJ2-7; D is undetermined. Germline V CDR1 and CDR2: SGDLS, YYNGEE. This CDR3 spans 13 amino acids. Trimming took 0 bases from V and 2 from J, leaving 6 bases between them. CDR3 loop: CASSVGTAYEQYF. The DNA of the CDR3 is TGTGCCAGCAGCGTAGGTACAGCCTACGAGCAGTACTTC.

This clone has just a few counts. The chain employs TRBV6-4 and TRBJ1-5; D is undetermined. CDR1 is MRHNA, CDR2 SNTAGT, per germline. CDR3 length: 13 amino acids. Trimming pared 5 bases from V and 0 bases from J, leaving 5 bases between. CDR3 sequence (DNA): TGTGCCAGCAGTCCTAGTAGCAATCAGCCCCAGCATTTT. This translates into CASSPSSNQPQHF.

This chain joins TRBV28 and TRBJ2-1; no firm D call. The germline V gene encodes CDR1 MDHEN and CDR2 SYDVKM. The ends were cut back, 2 bases at V and 5 bases at J, with 10 bases in the middle. This CDR3 is built from 14 residues. CDR3 region: CASSLRSFDNEQFF. The CDR3 coding sequence is TGTGCCAGCAGTTTAAGGAGCTTTGACAATGAGCAGTTCTTC.

The rearrangement links TRBV10-3 to TRBJ1-2; no reliable D call. This CDR3 has 13 residues. Per the germline V gene, CDR1 is ENHRY and CDR2 is SYGVKD. V lost 8 bases, J lost 8 bases, and 18 bases lay in between. CDR3 protein: CAIGQQRPDGYTF. Here the CDR3 DNA reads TGTGCCATCGGGCAACAACGCCCAGACGGCTACACCTTC.

The chain links TRBV28 to TRBJ1-2, with 7 bases identical to TRBD1. This CDR3 is built from 17 residues. From germline, CDR1 is MDHEN and CDR2 SYDVKM. Germline trimming cut 9 bases from V and 2 bases from J; bases unmatched to any gene: 18. The CDR3 DNA follows: TGTGCCAGGAACGCTACCGACAGGGCCCGGGGGAACTATGGCTACACCTTC. This codes for CARNATDRARGNYGYTF.

The chain recombines TRBV7-9 with TRBJ2-5; 9 bases fit TRBD1. Germline lookup yields CDR1 SEHNR and CDR2 FQNEAQ (reference sequence). The CDR3 contains 17 residues. The ends lost 5 bases at V and 2 bases at J; junction bases unmatched: 12. CDR3 sequence (DNA): TGTGCCAGCAGCCAGTCGGGAAACAGGGGGCGGCAAGAGACCCAGTACTTC. Translation gives CASSQSGNRGRQETQYF.

The genes are TRBV14 and TRBJ2-2; TRBD2 aligns across 7 bases. Trimming took 1 base from V and 8 from J; bases not matched to a gene: 4. This CDR3 has 14 amino acids. Per germline, CDR1 SGHDN and CDR2 FVKESK. CDR3 residues: CASSQAASGGELFF. The CDR3 nucleotides read TGTGCCAGCAGCCAAGCGGCTAGCGGAGGGGAGCTGTTTTTT. The whole variable domain, filled in from reference TRBV14 and TRBJ2-2, reads EAGVTQFPSHSVIEKGQTVTLRCDPISGHDNLYWYRRVMGKEIKFLLHFVKESKQDESGMPNNRFLAERTGGTYSTLKVQPAELEDSGVYFCASSQAASGGELFFGEGSRLTVL.

The chain joins TRBV4-1 to TRBJ1-1; a weak D match, TRBD1 (5 bases). Trimming took off 1 base at V and 3 bases at J, with 12 bases between the two ends. The length of the CDR3 is 15 residues. CDR1 MGHRA and CDR2 YSYEKL come from the germline V gene. This chain's CDR3 is CASSQGNGADTEAFF. As DNA, the CDR3 is TGCGCCAGCAGCCAAGGAAACGGGGCGGACACTGAAGCTTTCTTT.

This rearrangement joins TRBV6-5 to TRBJ1-1; the D is unclear. V was clipped by 3 bases and J by 1 base, with 9 bases between them. Germline assignment: CDR1 MNHEY and CDR2 SVGAGI. This CDR3 has 14 amino acids. CDR3 nucleotide sequence: TGTGCCAGCAGTTATACTCGTAGGAACACTGAAGCTTTCTTT. Translating gives CASSYTRRNTEAFF.

The V gene is TRBV5-5, the J gene TRBJ1-3; tentatively, D is TRBD1 (5 bases). Germline assignment: CDR1 SGHKS and CDR2 YYEKEE (reference sequence). The length of the CDR3 is 16 residues. The V gene lost 0 bases and the J gene lost 0 bases, with 10 bases spanning the gap. The CDR3 sequence: CASSLELDSSGNTIYF. In nucleotides, the CDR3 is TGTGCCAGCAGCTTGGAGCTTGACAGCTCTGGAAACACCATATATTTT.

This chain uses TRBV13 with TRBJ2-5, with D perhaps being TRBD1 or TRBD2 (5 bases each). The J call is uncertain, as TRBJ2-7 better fits the DNA end. The CDR3 runs to 14 residues. Germline V gene lookup returns CDR1 PRHDT and CDR2 FYEKMQ (reference sequence). The CDR3 loop is CASSLGGTAYEQYF. The CDR3 DNA reads as TGTGCCAGCAGCTTAGGCGGGACGGCCTACGAGCAGTACTTC.

V usage is TRBV7-2 and J usage is TRBJ2-7, with D possibly TRBD1 on 8 matching bases. The CDR3 length is 15 residues. V was pared by 5 bases and J by 5 bases, with 19 bases between. The germline gives CDR1 SGHTA, CDR2 FQGNSA. Here the CDR3 reads CASSQRTGRVDEQYF. The CDR3 bases are TGTGCCAGCAGCCAGAGGACAGGGAGGGTAGACGAGCAGTACTTC. The variable domain in full, with the rest retrieved from reference TRBV7-2 and TRBJ2-7, is GAGVSQSPSNKVTEKGKDVELRCDPISGHTALYWYRQSLGQGLEFLIYFQGNSAPDKSGLPSDRFSAERTGGSVSTLTIQRTQQEDSAVYLCASSQRTGRVDEQYFGPGTRLTVT.

The chain is built from TRBV9 and TRBJ2-1; D gene ambiguous. V was cut by 0 bases and J by 4 bases, with 2 bases left in between. The CDR3 length is 12 residues. Looked up from germline, CDR1 is SGDLS and CDR2 is YYNGEE. CDR3: CASSVGYNEQFF. The CDR3 DNA reads as TGTGCCAGCAGCGTAGGGTACAATGAGCAGTTCTTC. Variable domain in full (rest from reference TRBV9 and TRBJ2-1): DSGVTQTPKHLITATGQRVTLRCSPRSGDLSVYWYQQSLDQGLQFLIQYYNGEERAKGNILERFSAQQFPDLHSELNLSSLELGDSALYFCASSVGYNEQFFGPGTRLTVL.

The CDR3 reads CASSLSQGTEAFF. The CDR3 coding sequence is TGTGCCAGCAGTTTATCCCAGGGCACTGAAGCTTTCTTT. The genes are TRBV27 and TRBJ1-1; possible D gene TRBD1, 5 bases. V was pared by 0 bases and J by 4 bases, with 6 bases between. CDR3 length: 13 amino acids. CDR1 MNHEY and CDR2 SMNVEV come from the germline V gene (reference sequence).

A few counts support this clone. The gene calls are TRBV19 and TRBJ1-1; D is perhaps TRBD1 (5 bases). This CDR3 region has 10 residues. V lost 8 bases, J lost 5 bases, and 6 bases lay in between. The germline V gene encodes CDR1 LNHDA and CDR2 SQIVND (reference sequence). The DNA of the CDR3 is TGTGCCAGTGGGACGACTGAAGCTTTCTTT. Its protein product is CASGTTEAFF.